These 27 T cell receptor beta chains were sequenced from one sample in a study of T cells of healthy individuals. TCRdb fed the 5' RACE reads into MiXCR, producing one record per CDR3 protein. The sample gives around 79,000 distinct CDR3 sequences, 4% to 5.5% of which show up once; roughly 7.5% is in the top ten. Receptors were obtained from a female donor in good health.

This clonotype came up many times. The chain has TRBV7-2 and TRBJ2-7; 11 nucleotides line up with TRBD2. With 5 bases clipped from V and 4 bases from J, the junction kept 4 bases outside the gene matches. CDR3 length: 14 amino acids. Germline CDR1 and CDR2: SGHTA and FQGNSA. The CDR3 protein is CASSVTSGRYEQYF. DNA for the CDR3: TGTGCCAGCAGCGTTACTAGCGGGAGATACGAGCAGTACTTC.

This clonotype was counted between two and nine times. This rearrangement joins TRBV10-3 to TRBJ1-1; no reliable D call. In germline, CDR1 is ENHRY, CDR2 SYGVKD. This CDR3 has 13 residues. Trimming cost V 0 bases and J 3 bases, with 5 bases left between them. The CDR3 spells CAISESLDTEAFF. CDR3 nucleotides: TGTGCCATCAGTGAGTCTTTGGACACTGAAGCTTTCTTT.

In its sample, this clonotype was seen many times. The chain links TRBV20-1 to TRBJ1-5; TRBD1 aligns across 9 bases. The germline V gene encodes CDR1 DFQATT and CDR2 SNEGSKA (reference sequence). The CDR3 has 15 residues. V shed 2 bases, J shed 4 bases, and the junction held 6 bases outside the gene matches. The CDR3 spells CSARRTGDRNQPQHF. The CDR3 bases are TGCAGTGCTAGACGGACAGGGGACCGGAATCAGCCCCAGCATTTT.

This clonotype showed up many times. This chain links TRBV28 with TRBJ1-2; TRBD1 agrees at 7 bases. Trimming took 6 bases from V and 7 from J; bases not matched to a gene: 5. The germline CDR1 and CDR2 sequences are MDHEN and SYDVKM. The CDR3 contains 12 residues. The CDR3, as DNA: TGTGCCAGCAGCCCCAAGGGGGCTGGCTACACCTTC. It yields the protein CASSPKGAGYTF.

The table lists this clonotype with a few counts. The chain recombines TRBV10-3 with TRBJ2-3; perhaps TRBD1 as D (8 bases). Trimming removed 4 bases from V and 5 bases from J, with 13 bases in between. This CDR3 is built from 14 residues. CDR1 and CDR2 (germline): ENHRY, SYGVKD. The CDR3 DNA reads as TGTGCCATCAGTGGACAGGGGAGGGAAGATACGCAGTATTTT. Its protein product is CAISGQGREDTQYF.

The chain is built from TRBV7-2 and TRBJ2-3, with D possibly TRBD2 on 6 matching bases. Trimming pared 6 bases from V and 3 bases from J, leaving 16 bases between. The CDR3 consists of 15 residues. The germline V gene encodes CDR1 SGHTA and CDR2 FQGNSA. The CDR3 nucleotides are TGTGCCAGCAGTCAGCGGGTTTCTAGAACAGATACGCAGTATTTT. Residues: CASSQRVSRTDTQYF. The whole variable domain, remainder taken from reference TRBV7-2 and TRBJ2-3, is GAGVSQSPSNKVTEKGKDVELRCDPISGHTALYWYRQSLGQGLEFLIYFQGNSAPDKSGLPSDRFSAERTGGSVSTLTIQRTQQEDSAVYLCASSQRVSRTDTQYFGPGTRLTVL.

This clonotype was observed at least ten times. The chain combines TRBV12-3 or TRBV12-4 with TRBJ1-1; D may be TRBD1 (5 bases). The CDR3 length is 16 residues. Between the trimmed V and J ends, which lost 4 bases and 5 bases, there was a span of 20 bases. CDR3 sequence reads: CASSSRPLRVGTEAFF. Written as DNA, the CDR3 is TGTGCCAGCAGTTCGCGCCCCCTCAGGGTGGGAACTGAAGCTTTCTTT.

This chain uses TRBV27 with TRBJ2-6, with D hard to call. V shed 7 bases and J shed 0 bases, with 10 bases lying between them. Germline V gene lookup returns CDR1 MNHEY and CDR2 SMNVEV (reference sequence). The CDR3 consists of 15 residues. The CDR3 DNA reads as TGTGCCAGCAAGGACGGTGTCTCTGGGGCCAACGTCCTGACTTTC. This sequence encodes CASKDGVSGANVLTF.

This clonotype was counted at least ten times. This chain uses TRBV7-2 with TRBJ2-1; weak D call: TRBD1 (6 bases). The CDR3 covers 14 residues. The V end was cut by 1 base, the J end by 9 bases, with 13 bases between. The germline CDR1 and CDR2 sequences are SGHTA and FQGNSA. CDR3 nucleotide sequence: TGTGCCAGCAGCTTAGACAGGGTGTCAACTGAGCAGTTCTTC. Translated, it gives CASSLDRVSTEQFF.

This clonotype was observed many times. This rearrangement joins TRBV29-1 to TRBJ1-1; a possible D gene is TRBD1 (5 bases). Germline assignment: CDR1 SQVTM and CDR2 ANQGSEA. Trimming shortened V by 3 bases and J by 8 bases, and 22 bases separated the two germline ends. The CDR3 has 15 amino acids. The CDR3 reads CSVEGGGVEGFEAFF. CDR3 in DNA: TGCAGCGTTGAGGGGGGTGGCGTCGAAGGATTCGAAGCTTTCTTT.

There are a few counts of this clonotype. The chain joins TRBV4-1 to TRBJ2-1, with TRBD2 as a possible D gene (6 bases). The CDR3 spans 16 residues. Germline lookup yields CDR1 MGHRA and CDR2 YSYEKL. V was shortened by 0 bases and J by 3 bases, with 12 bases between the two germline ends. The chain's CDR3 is CASSQDGVGSYNEQFF. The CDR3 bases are TGCGCCAGCAGCCAAGATGGAGTCGGGAGCTACAATGAGCAGTTCTTC.

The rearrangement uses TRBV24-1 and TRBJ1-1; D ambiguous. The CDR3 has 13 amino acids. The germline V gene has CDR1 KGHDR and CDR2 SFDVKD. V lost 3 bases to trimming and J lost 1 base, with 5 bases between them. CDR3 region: CATSDHSNTEAFF. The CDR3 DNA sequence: TGTGCCACCAGTGATCACTCGAACACTGAAGCTTTCTTT.

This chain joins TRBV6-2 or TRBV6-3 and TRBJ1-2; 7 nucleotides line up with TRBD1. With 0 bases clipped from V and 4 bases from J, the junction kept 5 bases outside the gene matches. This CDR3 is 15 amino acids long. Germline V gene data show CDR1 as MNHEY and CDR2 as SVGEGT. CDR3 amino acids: CASSYSRQGGYGYTF. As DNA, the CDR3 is TGTGCCAGCAGTTACTCGCGACAGGGCGGCTATGGCTACACCTTC.

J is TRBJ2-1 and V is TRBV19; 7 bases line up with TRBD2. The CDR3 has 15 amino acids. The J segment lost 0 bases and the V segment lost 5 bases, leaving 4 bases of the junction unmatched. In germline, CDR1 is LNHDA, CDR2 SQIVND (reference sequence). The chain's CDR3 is CASSVSGNSYNEQFF. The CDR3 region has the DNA TGTGCCAGTAGTGTCAGCGGGAACTCCTACAATGAGCAGTTCTTC.

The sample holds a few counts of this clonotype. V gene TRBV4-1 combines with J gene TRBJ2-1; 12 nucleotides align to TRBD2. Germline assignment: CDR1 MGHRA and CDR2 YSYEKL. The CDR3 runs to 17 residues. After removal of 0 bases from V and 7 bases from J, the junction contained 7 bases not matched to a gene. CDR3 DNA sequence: TGCGCCAGCAGCCAAGATACTAGCGGGAGGAATATGAATGAGCAGTTCTTC. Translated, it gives CASSQDTSGRNMNEQFF.

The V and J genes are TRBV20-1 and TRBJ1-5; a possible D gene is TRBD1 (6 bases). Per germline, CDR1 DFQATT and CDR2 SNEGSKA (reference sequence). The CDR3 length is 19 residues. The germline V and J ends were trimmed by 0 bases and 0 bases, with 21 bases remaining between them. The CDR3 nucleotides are TGCAGTGCTAGAGACAAACTCGGAGGGGGTCAGGGTAGCAATCAGCCCCAGCATTTT. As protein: CSARDKLGGGQGSNQPQHF.

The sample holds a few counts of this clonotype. This CDR3 reads CASSQVGSYGYTF. CDR3 nucleotides: TGCGCCAGCAGCCAAGTTGGGAGCTATGGCTACACCTTC. The rearrangement links TRBV4-1 to TRBJ1-2; D is unclear. The CDR3 contains 13 residues. The V and J ends lost 1 base and 4 bases respectively, with 7 bases between them. From germline, CDR1 is MGHRA and CDR2 YSYEKL.

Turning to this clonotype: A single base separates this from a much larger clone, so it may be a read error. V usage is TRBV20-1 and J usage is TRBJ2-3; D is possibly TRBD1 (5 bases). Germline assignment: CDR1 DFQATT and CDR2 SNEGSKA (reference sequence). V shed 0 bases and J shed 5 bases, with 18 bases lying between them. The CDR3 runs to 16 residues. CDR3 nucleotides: TGCAGTGCTAGAGATGTTCGCCAGGGTTCGGAAGATACGCAGTATTTT. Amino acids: CSARDVRQGSEDTQYF.

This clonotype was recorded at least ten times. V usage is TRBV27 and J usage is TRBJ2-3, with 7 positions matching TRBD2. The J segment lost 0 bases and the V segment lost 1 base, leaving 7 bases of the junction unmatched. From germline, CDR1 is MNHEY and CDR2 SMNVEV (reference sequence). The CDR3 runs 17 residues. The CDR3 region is CASSLWGLADSTDTQYF. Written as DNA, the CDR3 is TGTGCCAGCAGTTTATGGGGTCTAGCGGACAGCACAGATACGCAGTATTTT.

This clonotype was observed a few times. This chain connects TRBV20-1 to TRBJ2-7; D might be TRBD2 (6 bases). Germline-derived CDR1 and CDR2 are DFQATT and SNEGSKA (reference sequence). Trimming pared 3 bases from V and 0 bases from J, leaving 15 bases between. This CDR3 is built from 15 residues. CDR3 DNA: TGCAGTGCTAGGAATTTAGCGGATAGCTCCTACGAGCAGTACTTC. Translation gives CSARNLADSSYEQYF.

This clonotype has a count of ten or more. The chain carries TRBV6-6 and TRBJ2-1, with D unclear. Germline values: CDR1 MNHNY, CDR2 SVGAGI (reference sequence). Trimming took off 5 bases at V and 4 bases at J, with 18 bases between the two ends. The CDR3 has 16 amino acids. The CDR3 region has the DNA TGTGCCAGCAGTCATCATCGGGCTACCGCGTACAATGAGCAGTTCTTC. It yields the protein CASSHHRATAYNEQFF.

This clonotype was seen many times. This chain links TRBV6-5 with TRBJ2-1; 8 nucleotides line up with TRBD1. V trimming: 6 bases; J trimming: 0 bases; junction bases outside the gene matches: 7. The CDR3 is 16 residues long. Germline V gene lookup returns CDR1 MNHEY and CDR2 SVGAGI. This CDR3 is CASRLQGVSSYNEQFF. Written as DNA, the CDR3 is TGTGCCAGCAGATTACAGGGGGTGAGCTCCTACAATGAGCAGTTCTTC.

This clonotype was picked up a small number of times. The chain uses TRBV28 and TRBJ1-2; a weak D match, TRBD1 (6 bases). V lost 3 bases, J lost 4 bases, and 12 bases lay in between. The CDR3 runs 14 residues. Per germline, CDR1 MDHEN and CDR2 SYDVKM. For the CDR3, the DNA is TGTGCCAGCAGTTTGCGGACAGTTTTCTATGGCTACACCTTC. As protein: CASSLRTVFYGYTF.

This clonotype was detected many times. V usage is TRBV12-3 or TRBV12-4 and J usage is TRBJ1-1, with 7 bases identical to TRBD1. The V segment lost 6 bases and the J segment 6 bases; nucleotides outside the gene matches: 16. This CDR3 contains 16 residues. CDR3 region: CASRTGTEIGGPEAFF. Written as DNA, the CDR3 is TGTGCCAGCAGGACCGGGACAGAGATAGGGGGTCCTGAAGCTTTCTTT.

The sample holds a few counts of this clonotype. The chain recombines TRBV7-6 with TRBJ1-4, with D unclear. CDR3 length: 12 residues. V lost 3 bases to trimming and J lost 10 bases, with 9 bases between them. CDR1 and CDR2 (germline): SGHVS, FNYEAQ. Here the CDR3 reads CASSFGSGKLFF. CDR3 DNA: TGTGCCAGCAGCTTTGGGAGTGGAAAACTGTTTTTT.

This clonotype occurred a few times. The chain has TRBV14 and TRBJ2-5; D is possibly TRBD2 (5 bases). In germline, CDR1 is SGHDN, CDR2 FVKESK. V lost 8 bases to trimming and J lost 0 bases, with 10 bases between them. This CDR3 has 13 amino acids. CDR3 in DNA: TGTGCCAGCGGCTGGAGGAACCAAGAGACCCAGTACTTC. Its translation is CASGWRNQETQYF.

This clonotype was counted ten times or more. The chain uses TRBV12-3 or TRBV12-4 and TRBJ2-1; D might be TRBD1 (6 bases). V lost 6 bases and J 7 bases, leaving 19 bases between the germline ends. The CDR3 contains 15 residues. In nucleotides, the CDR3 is TGTGCCAGCAGCTCGATCAACAGGGCGCAGAATGAGCAGTTCTTC. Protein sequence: CASSSINRAQNEQFF.